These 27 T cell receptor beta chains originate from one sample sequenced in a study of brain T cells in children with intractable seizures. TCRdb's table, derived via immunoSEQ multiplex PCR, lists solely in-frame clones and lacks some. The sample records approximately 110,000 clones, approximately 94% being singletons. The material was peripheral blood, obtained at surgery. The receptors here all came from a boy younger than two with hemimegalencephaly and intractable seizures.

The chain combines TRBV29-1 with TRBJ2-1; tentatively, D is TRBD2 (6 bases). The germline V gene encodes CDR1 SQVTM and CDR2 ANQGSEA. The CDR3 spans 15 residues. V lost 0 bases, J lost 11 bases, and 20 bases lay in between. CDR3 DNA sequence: TGCAGCGTTGAAGAAGGGTATGGGAGGTCCCTTAAGCAGTTCTTC. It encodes CSVEEGYGRSLKQFF.

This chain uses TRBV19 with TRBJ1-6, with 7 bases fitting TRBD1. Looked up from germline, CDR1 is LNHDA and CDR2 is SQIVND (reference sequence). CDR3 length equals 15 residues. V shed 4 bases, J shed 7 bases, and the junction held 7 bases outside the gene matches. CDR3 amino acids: CASSNTGTANSPLHF. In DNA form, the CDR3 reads TGTGCCAGTAGTAACACCGGGACAGCGAATTCACCCCTCCACTTT.

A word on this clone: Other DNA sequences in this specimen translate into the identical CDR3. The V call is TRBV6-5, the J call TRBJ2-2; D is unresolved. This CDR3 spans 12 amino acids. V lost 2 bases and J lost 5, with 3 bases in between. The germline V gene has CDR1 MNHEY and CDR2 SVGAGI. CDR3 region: CASSYGTGELFF. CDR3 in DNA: TGTGCCAGCAGTTACGGAACCGGGGAGCTGTTTTTT.

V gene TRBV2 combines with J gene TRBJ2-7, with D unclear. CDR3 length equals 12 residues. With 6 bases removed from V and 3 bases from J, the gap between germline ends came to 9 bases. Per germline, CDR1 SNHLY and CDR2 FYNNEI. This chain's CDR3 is CASRPDGYEQYF. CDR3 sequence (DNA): TGTGCCAGCAGGCCCGACGGCTACGAGCAGTACTTC.

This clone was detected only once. The CDR3 coding sequence is TGTGCCAGCAGCTTAACGACCTACGAGCAGTACTTC. This sequence encodes CASSLTTYEQYF. V gene TRBV11-3 combines with J gene TRBJ2-7, with unresolved D. V was shortened by 2 bases and J by 2 bases, with 4 bases between the two germline ends. Germline CDR1 and CDR2: SGHNT and YENEEA. CDR3 length: 12 residues.

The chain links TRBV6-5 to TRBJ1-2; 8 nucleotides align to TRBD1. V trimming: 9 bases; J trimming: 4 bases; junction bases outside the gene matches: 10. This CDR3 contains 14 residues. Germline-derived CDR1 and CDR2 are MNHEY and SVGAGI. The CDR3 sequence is CASAQDRGPYGYTF. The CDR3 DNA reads TGTGCCAGTGCCCAAGACAGGGGACCCTATGGCTACACCTTC.

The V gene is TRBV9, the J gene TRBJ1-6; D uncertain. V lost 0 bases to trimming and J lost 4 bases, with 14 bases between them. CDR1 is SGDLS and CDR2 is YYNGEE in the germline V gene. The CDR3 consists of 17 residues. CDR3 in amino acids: CASSVARNIFYNSPLHF. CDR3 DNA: TGTGCCAGCAGCGTAGCTAGAAACATTTTTTATAATTCACCCCTCCACTTT.

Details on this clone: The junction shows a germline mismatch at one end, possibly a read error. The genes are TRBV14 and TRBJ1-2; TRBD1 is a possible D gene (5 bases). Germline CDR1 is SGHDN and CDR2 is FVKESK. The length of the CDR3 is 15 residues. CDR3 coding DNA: TGTGCCAGCAGTCAAGGAGGGACCGTCCTATTTGGCTACACCTTC. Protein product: CASSQGGTVLFGYTF.

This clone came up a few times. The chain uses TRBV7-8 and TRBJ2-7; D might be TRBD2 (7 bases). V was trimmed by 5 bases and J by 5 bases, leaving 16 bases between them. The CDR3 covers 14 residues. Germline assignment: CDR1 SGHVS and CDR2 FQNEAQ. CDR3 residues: CASSPTTGGHEQYF. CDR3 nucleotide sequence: TGTGCCAGCAGCCCTACCACGGGGGGCCACGAGCAGTACTTC.

CDR3 coding DNA: TGTGCCAGCAGCCACACGAGGCTACGGGACGAGCAGTACTTC. Protein sequence: CASSHTRLRDEQYF. The rearrangement uses TRBV3-1 (or the pseudogene TRBV3-2) and TRBJ2-7, with D unresolved. The CDR3 spans 14 residues. The germline gives CDR1 LGHDT, CDR2 YNNKEL (reference sequence). Deletions cut 3 bases from V and 5 bases from J, with 14 bases between.

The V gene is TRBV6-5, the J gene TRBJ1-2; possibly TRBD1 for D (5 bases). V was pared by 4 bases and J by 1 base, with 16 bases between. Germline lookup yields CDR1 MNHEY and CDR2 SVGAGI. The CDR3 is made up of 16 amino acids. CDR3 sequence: CASSFTGTNINYGYTF. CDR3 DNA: TGTGCCAGCAGTTTTACCGGGACTAACATTAACTATGGCTACACCTTC.

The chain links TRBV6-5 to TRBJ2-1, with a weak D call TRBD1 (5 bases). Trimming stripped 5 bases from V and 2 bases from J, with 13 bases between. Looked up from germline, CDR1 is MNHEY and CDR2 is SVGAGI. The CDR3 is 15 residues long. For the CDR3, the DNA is TGTGCCAGCAGTACTAACAGGTCACCCTACAATGAGCAGTTCTTC. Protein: CASSTNRSPYNEQFF.

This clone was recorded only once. CDR3 coding DNA: TGTGCCAGCAGCGGGTCCAGGGTGGCTACTTATGGCTACACCTTC. Its protein is CASSGSRVATYGYTF. This chain uses TRBV9 with TRBJ1-2, with a weak D call TRBD1 (5 bases). CDR1 is SGDLS and CDR2 is YYNGEE in the germline V gene. V was clipped by 3 bases and J by 5 bases, with 17 bases between them. This CDR3 comprises 15 residues.

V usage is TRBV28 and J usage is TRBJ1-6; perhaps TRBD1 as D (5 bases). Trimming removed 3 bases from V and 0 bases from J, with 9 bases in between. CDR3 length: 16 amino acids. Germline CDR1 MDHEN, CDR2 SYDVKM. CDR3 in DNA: TGTGCCAGCAGTTTGGACACCAGCTCCTATAATTCACCCCTCCACTTT. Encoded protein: CASSLDTSSYNSPLHF.

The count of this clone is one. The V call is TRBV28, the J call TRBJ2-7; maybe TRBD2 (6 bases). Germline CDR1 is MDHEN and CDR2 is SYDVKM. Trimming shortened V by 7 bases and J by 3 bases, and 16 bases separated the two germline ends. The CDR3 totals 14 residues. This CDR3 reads CASKYGGSSYEQYF. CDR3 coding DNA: TGTGCCAGCAAATATGGGGGGAGCAGCTACGAGCAGTACTTC.

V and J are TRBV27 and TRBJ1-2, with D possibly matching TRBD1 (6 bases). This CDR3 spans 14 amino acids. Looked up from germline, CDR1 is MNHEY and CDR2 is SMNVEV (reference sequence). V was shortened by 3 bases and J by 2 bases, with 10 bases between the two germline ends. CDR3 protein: CASSFLGQNYGYTF. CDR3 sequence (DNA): TGTGCCAGCAGTTTCCTAGGACAGAACTATGGCTACACCTTC.

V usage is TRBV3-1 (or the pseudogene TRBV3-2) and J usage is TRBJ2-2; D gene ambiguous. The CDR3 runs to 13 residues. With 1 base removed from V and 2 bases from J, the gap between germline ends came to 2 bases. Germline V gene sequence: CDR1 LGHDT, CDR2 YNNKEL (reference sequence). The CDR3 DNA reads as TGTGCCAGCAGCCAAGGAAACACCGGGGAGCTGTTTTTT. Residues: CASSQGNTGELFF.

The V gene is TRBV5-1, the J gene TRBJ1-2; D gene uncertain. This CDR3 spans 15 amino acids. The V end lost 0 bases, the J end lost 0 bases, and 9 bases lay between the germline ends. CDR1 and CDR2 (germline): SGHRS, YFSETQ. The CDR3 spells CASSLEGSPNYGYTF. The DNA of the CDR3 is TGCGCCAGCAGCTTGGAGGGCAGTCCTAACTATGGCTACACCTTC.

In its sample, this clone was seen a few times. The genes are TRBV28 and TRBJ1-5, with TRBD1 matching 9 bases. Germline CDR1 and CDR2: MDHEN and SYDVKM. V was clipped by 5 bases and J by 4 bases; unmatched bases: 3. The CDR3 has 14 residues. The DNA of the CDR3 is TGTGCCAGCAGTATCGGACAGGGGAATCAGCCCCAGCATTTT. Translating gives CASSIGQGNQPQHF.

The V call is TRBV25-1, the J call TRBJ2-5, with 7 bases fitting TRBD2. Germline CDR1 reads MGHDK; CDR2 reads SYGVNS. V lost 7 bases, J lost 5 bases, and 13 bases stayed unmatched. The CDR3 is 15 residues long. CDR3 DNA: TGTGCCAGCATCTCCGGGGGGAGTCTCGGGGAGACCCAGTACTTC. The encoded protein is CASISGGSLGETQYF.

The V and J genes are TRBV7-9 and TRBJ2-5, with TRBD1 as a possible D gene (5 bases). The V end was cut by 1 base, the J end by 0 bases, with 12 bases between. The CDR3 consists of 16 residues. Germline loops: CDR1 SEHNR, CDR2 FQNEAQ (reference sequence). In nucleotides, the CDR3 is TGTGCCAGCAGCTTAGGTGGGGCTTGGTACCAAGAGACCCAGTACTTC. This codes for CASSLGGAWYQETQYF.

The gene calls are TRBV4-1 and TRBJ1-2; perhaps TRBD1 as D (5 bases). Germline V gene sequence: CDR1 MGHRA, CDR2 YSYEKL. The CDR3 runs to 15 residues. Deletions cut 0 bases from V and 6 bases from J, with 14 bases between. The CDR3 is CASSQEPGRHDGYTF. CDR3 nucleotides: TGCGCCAGCAGCCAAGAACCAGGGCGCCACGATGGCTACACCTTC.

CDR3: CASSSTGQTPRGLFF. The CDR3, as DNA: TGTGCCAGCAGCTCTACGGGACAGACACCTCGGGGGCTGTTTTTT. This chain links TRBV13 with TRBJ2-2; 7 nucleotides line up with TRBD1. The CDR3 loop spans 15 amino acids. The V segment lost 4 bases and the J segment 13 bases; nucleotides outside the gene matches: 15. CDR1 and CDR2 from the germline V gene are PRHDT and FYEKMQ (reference sequence). The whole variable domain, remainder taken from reference TRBV13 and TRBJ2-2, is AAGVIQSPRHLIKEKRETATLKCYPIPRHDTVYWYQQGPGQDPQFLISFYEKMQSDKGSIPDRFSAQQFSDYHSELNMSSLELGDSALYFCASSSTGQTPRGLFFGEGSRLTVL.

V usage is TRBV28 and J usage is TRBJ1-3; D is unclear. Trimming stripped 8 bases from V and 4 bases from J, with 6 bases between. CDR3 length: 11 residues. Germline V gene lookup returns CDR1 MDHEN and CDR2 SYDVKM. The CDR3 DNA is TGTGCCAGCGTAGGGGGAAACACCATATATTTT. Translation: CASVGGNTIYF.

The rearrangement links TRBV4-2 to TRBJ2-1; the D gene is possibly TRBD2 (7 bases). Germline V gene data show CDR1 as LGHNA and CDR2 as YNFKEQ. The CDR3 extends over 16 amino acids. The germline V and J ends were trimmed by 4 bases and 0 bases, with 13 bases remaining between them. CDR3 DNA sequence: TGTGCCAGCAGCCGGGGGGGCGGGAGCTCCTACAATGAGCAGTTCTTC. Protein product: CASSRGGGSSYNEQFF.

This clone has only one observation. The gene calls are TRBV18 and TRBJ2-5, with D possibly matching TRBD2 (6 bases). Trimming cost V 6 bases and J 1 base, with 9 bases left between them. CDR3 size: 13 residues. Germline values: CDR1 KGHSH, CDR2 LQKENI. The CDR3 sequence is CASSSGPQETQYF. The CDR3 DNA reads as TGTGCCAGCTCGAGCGGGCCCCAAGAGACCCAGTACTTC.

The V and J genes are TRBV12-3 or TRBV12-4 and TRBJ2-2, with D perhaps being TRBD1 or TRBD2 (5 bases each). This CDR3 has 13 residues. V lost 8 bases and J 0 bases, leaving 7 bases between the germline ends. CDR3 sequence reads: CASGGTNTGELFF. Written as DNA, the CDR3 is TGTGCCAGCGGGGGAACGAACACCGGGGAGCTGTTTTTT.